These T cell receptor beta chains were read from a single sample in a study of T cells in Graves' hyperthyroidism and ophthalmopathy. TCRdb re-derived calls from the multiplex PCR reads in MiXCR, one entry per CDR3 protein. The sample includes more than 500,000 distinct CDR3 sequences, around 16% of them seen just once. The specimen sequenced was blood. All receptors come from a woman in her twenties or thirties with Graves' ophthalmopathy. Both conserved end residues are part of each CDR3. A D gene is named only where the DNA matches it firmly. Expanded clones get a size class; other rows say once, few or many, or leave the size out.

v_call	j_call	d_call	clone_size	cdr3_nt	cdr3_aa
TRBV20-1	TRBJ2-5	TRBD2	few	TGCAGTGCTAGCGGGCTAGCGGGCCTCCAAGAGACCCAGTACTTC	CSASGLAGLQETQYF
TRBV28	TRBJ2-7	-	many	TGTGCCAGCAGTTTTAGGGGGAGGGCCTACGAGCAGTACTTC	CASSFRGRAYEQYF
TRBV6-1	TRBJ2-5	-	many	TGTGCCAGCAGTTCATTCGGTTCGGCTACGCGCCAAGAGACCCAGTACTTC	CASSSFGSATRQETQYF
TRBV24-1	TRBJ2-3	-	-	TGTGCCACCAGTGATTTACGGGGCGTAGATACGCAGTATTTT	CATSDLRGVDTQYF
TRBV20-1	TRBJ1-1	TRBD1	many	TGCAGTGCTAGAAGGCCCTTGGGGGGGCAGGGGGCGAACACTGAAGCTTTCTTT	CSARRPLGGQGANTEAFF
TRBV18	TRBJ1-4	TRBD1	many	TGTGCCAGCTCACCGCCTGGGACAGGGGTTGAAAAACTGTTTTTT	CASSPPGTGVEKLFF
TRBV19	TRBJ2-3	-	few	TGTGCCAGTAGTACCTCCGGGCGCGGTACAGATACGCAGTATTTT	CASSTSGRGTDTQYF
TRBV29-1	TRBJ1-3	-	-	TGCAGCGTTGACGCTGACTCTGGAAACACCATATATTTT	CSVDADSGNTIYF
TRBV12-3/TRBV12-4	TRBJ2-6	-	-	TGTGCCAGCAGGGGAACTCTCGGGGCCAACGTCCTGACTTTC	CASRGTLGANVLTF
TRBV5-1	TRBJ2-1	-	few	TGCGCCAGCAGCTTGGTGGGGATGTCCTACAATGAGCAGTTCTTC	CASSLVGMSYNEQFF
TRBV2	TRBJ2-5	-	many	TGTGCCAGCAGTTTTGGGACACAAGAGACCCAGTACTTC	CASSFGTQETQYF
TRBV10-2	TRBJ2-7	TRBD1	-	TGCGCCAGCCTTGGGGACAGGGTCGACGAGCAGTACTTC	CASLGDRVDEQYF
TRBV19	TRBJ1-2	-	-	TGTGCCACCTCCATCTCCGACCTCCCCTATGGCTACACCTTC	CATSISDLPYGYTF
TRBV25-1	TRBJ2-4	TRBD1	-	TGTGCCAGCAGTGCACAGGGGGCGGAGGACATTCAGTACTTC	CASSAQGAEDIQYF
TRBV12-3/TRBV12-4	TRBJ2-7	-	many	TGTGCCAGCACCTCGGGACTGATCTACGAGCAGTACTTC	CASTSGLIYEQYF
TRBV28	TRBJ2-3	TRBD2	-	TGTGCCAGCAGTCTAAGTAGCGGGAGAAGATGGTATTTT	CASSLSSGRRWYF
TRBV9	TRBJ1-2	-	-	TGTGCCAGCAGCGTAGATAACAGGAATTATGGCTACACCTTC	CASSVDNRNYGYTF
TRBV2	TRBJ2-2	TRBD1	many	TGTGCCAGCAGTGATATGGCAGGGGGCACCGGGGAGCTGTTTTTT	CASSDMAGGTGELFF
TRBV24-1	TRBJ2-5	-	few	TGTGCCACCAGTGATTTGAACGAAGAGACCCAGTACTTC	CATSDLNEETQYF
TRBV6-1	TRBJ1-2	TRBD1	many	TGTGCCAGCAGTGACCCCTATTATGGGACAGATGGCTACACCTTC	CASSDPYYGTDGYTF
TRBV7-2	TRBJ2-3	-	-	TGTGCCAGCAGCTTAGGTCCCCGGGTTGGAGATACGCAGTATTTT	CASSLGPRVGDTQYF
TRBV11-3	TRBJ1-3	-	many	TGTGCCAGCGGAATTTTTTGGCAGGGGAAGTTTGCTGGAAACACCATATATTTT	CASGIFWQGKFAGNTIYF
TRBV5-1	TRBJ2-1	-	many	TGCGCCAGCAGCTTGGGGGGAGCCGGTCGCAATGAGCAGTTCTTC	CASSLGGAGRNEQFF
TRBV6-2/TRBV6-3	TRBJ2-7	-	-	TGTGCCAGCAGTACCACAGGGCAGTTCTCCTACGAGCAGTACTTC	CASSTTGQFSYEQYF
TRBV5-1	TRBJ2-1	-	few	TGCGCCAGCAGCTTGATTTTGCGACATGAGCAGTTCTTC	CASSLILRHEQFF
TRBV13	TRBJ2-7	-	many	TGTGCCAGCCAGGGGGGAGGATACGAGCAGTACTTC	CASQGGGYEQYF
TRBV9	TRBJ2-2	-	few	TGTGCCAGCAGCGTAGGCCTTGGGGCGAACACCGGGGAGCTGTTTTTT	CASSVGLGANTGELFF
TRBV30	TRBJ1-1	-	-	TGTGCCTGGAGTGGACATGTTACTGAAGCTTTCTTT	CAWSGHVTEAFF
TRBV11-3	TRBJ2-2	TRBD1	many	TGTGCCAGCAGCGACGACAGGGGGCTTGGCGGGGAGCTGTTTTTT	CASSDDRGLGGELFF
TRBV27	TRBJ2-3	-	few	TGTGCCAGCAGCCAGACAGTGATCCACTCCACAGATACGCAGTATTTT	CASSQTVIHSTDTQYF
TRBV5-6	TRBJ2-7	TRBD1	few	TGTGCCAGCAGCTTGGTGACAGGGCCCTACGAGCAGTACTTC	CASSLVTGPYEQYF
TRBV5-1	TRBJ2-1	-	-	TGCGCCAGCAGCTTGTTCTACAATGAGCAGTTCTTC	CASSLFYNEQFF
TRBV20-1	TRBJ2-7	-	-	TGCAGTGCTTCCGACCTCCTAGTGCTGTACGAGCAGTACTTC	CSASDLLVLYEQYF
TRBV7-9	TRBJ1-5	TRBD1	many	TGTGCCAGCAGCTACGACAGGGGGCAAGACCAGCCCCAGCATTTT	CASSYDRGQDQPQHF
TRBV20-1	TRBJ2-1	TRBD2	-	TGCAGTGCTAGCAGATCTAGCGGGACCTACAATGAGCAGTTCTTC	CSASRSSGTYNEQFF
TRBV20-1	TRBJ2-7	TRBD2	few	TGCAGTGCCCCGTCGGGAGGGGGGGACGAGCAGTACTTC	CSAPSGGGDEQYF
TRBV3-1	TRBJ1-6	-	many	TGTGCCAGCAGCCAACAGGGGCTCTCACCCCTCCACTTT	CASSQQGLSPLHF
TRBV7-2	TRBJ2-5	TRBD2	-	TGTGCCAGCAGCTTAACGGGAGCGGGCGGGAGGGCCCAGTACTTC	CASSLTGAGGRAQYF
TRBV28	TRBJ1-5	TRBD1	many	TGTGCCAGCAGGGGGACAGCGAATCAGCCCCAGCATTTT	CASRGTANQPQHF
TRBV6-2/TRBV6-3	TRBJ2-4	TRBD2	-	TGTGCCAGCAAGGTTTCTTTCTCGTTTAGCGGGAGTTCCAAAAACATTCAGTACTTC	CASKVSFSFSGSSKNIQYF
TRBV12-3/TRBV12-4	TRBJ2-7	-	-	TGTGCCAGCTCACCACGTGGCGGATACCCCTCCTACGAGCAGTACTTC	CASSPRGGYPSYEQYF
TRBV19	TRBJ2-2	-	few	TGTGCCAGTAGTGTAATTGGGACCACCACCGGGGAGCTGTTTTTT	CASSVIGTTTGELFF
TRBV6-1	TRBJ2-3	-	many	TGTGCCAGCAGTGAAGAATCGAGGCGGGGCACAGATACGCAGTATTTT	CASSEESRRGTDTQYF
TRBV15	TRBJ2-1	-	many	TGTGCCACCAGCCCCTTTTTCCGGGACAATGAGCAGTTCTTC	CATSPFFRDNEQFF
TRBV5-6	TRBJ2-1	TRBD2	many	TGTGCCAGCAGACTCTTAAGCGGGAGACTCCACAATGAGCAGTTCTTC	CASRLLSGRLHNEQFF
TRBV5-1	TRBJ1-2	-	-	TGCGCCAGCAGCTTTACGGGGCACTGGGACTATGGCTACACCTTC	CASSFTGHWDYGYTF